This T cell receptor beta chain was captured by sequencing in a study of graft-versus-host responses after intestinal transplantation. For the study at large: The study gave all recipients anti-thymocyte globulin induction, then tacrolimus and steroids for two to three years.

TCRdb's copy holds only in-frame clones and misses some; the assay was immunoSEQ multiplex PCR. The data show about 22,000 clones, approximately 60% seen once. There are 15 residues in the CDR3. Responders (roughly 200,000, CFSE-labeled) were co-plated with roughly 200,000 irradiated, violet-dye-labeled stimulators. The sequence derives from a human patient who received an intestinal transplant. Sequences were derived from alloreactive CD4+ T cells from a mixed lymphocyte reaction culture, sampled before intestinal transplant. Regarding subset: CFSE-low proliferating T cells sorted from roughly 6-day pre-transplant mixed lymphocyte reaction (GvH or HvG direction). The gene calls are TRBV21-1 and TRBJ1-2. TRBV21-1 is designated a pseudogene. The CDR3 spells CASTQLSRRFYGYTF. CDR3 DNA: TGTGCCAGCACTCAATTGTCACGGAGATTCTATGGCTACACCTTC.